A single sample is the source of the 4 T cell receptor beta chains below, sequenced in a study of T cells after yellow fever vaccination. TCRdb reanalysed the 5' RACE reads using MiXCR and keeps one entry per CDR3 protein. The sample contains 150,000 to 200,000 distinct CDR3 sequences, approximately 6.2% of which appear only once. The sequences come from CD4+ T cells sorted from PBMCs, collected on the day of the first yellow fever vaccination. These receptor sequences come from a man between 18 and 35 years old who received the YFV17D yellow fever vaccine.

The chain uses TRBV7-9 and TRBJ2-1; D gene ambiguous. CDR1 and CDR2 (germline): SEHNR, FQNEAQ (reference sequence). V lost 1 base to trimming and J lost 5 bases, with 9 bases between them. This CDR3 is built from 14 residues. CDR3 bases: TGTGCCAGCAGCTTAGTGATCAGGAACAATGAGCAGTTCTTC. It specifies CASSLVIRNNEQFF. The complete variable domain, with remaining parts taken from reference TRBV7-9 and TRBJ2-1, reads DTGVSQNPRHKITKRGQNVTFRCDPISEHNRLYWYRQTLGQGPEFLTYFQNEAQLEKSRLLSDRFSAERPKGSFSTLEIQRTEQGDSAMYLCASSLVIRNNEQFFGPGTRLTVL.

The sample holds many counts of this clonotype. The V and J genes are TRBV2 and TRBJ1-5, with TRBD1 matching 9 bases. Germline V lookup: CDR1 SNHLY, CDR2 FYNNEI. CDR3 size: 14 residues. V was pared by 3 bases and J by 9 bases, with 6 bases of the junction left unmatched. The CDR3 sequence: CASSDLTGQGPQHF. Here the CDR3 DNA reads TGTGCCAGCAGTGACCTCACGGGACAGGGGCCCCAGCATTTT. Based on the CDR3 plus reference TRBV2 and TRBJ1-5, the full variable domain is EPEVTQTPSHQVTQMGQEVILRCVPISNHLYFYWYRQILGQKVEFLVSFYNNEISEKSEIFDDQFSVERPDGSNFTLKIRSTKLEDSAMYFCASSDLTGQGPQHFGDGTRLSIL.

This clonotype was picked up many times. The rearrangement joins TRBV2 to TRBJ2-7; 7 nucleotides agree with TRBD1. The CDR3 covers 15 residues. Germline loops: CDR1 SNHLY, CDR2 FYNNEI. V shed 5 bases, J shed 7 bases, and the junction held 14 bases outside the gene matches. CDR3 region: CASSPQGRSYGEQYF. The CDR3 coding sequence is TGTGCCAGCAGTCCACAGGGGAGATCCTACGGGGAGCAGTACTTC.

This clonotype was found a few times. The CDR3 protein is CATSRGSTDYEQYF. The CDR3 region has the DNA TGTGCCACCAGCAGAGGTTCTACGGACTACGAGCAGTACTTC. The chain links TRBV15 to TRBJ2-7; D is unclear. The CDR3 extends over 14 amino acids. Trimming left V 1 base short and J 3 bases short, with 10 bases between. Germline CDR1 LNHNV, CDR2 YYDKDF (reference sequence).